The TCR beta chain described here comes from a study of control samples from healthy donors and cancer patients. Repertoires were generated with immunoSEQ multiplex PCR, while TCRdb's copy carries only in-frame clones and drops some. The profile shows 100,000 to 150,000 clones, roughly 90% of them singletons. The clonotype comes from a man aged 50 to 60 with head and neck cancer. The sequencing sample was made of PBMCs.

DNA for the CDR3: TGTGCCAGCAGCCAAGGAGGGGGATCCCAAGCTTTCTTT. Its translation is CASSQGGGSQAFF. The rearrangement joins TRBV4-2 to TRBJ1-1, with D perhaps TRBD1 (6 bases). Germline V gene data show CDR1 as LGHNA and CDR2 as YNFKEQ. V dropped 1 base and J dropped 9 bases, with 12 bases sitting between them. The CDR3 extends over 13 amino acids.